The 8 T cell receptor beta chains presented below share a single source sample, sequenced in a study of regulatory T cells in long-lasting Graves disease. Time point of the sample: persistent/refractory GD, antithyroid drugs over 5 years with positive TRAb. Following extraction of RNA from PBMCs, that RNA was used to make the TCR library. Through Arm-PCR of CDR3 regions and iRepertoire HTBI primers, TCR beta libraries were built. TCRdb analysed the multiplex PCR reads with MiXCR anew, one entry per CDR3 protein. The sample comprises more than 300,000 distinct CDR3 sequences, roughly 25% of which are singletons, and around a quarter rests with the top ten. This sample comprised peripheral blood mononuclear cells (PBMCs), obtained when the disease was refractory, from a patient treated with antithyroid drugs. The receptors were sampled from a woman aged 40 to 49 with Graves disease.

The chain couples TRBV27 to TRBJ2-7, with TRBD2 matching over 8 bases. This CDR3 contains 16 residues. The J segment lost 4 bases and the V segment lost 0 bases, leaving 8 bases of the junction unmatched. Per the germline V gene, CDR1 is MNHEY and CDR2 is SMNVEV (reference sequence). CDR3 region: CASSLSLAGFGYEQYF. The CDR3 region has the DNA TGTGCCAGCAGTTTATCCCTAGCGGGTTTTGGGTACGAGCAGTACTTC.

This clonotype came up a few times. The CDR3: CASSHEGNGNTIYF. As DNA, the CDR3 is TGCGCCAGCAGCCATGAGGGAAACGGAAACACCATATATTTT. The J gene is TRBJ1-3, the V gene TRBV4-1; D gene uncertain. The V gene lost 3 bases and the J gene lost 4 bases, with 10 bases spanning the gap. Germline CDR1 MGHRA, CDR2 YSYEKL. The CDR3 length is 14 residues.

This clonotype was picked up many times. The chain couples TRBV20-1 to TRBJ1-1, with D uncertain. Trimming removed 4 bases at V and 3 bases at J, with 9 bases between. CDR1 and CDR2 from the germline V gene are DFQATT and SNEGSKA (reference sequence). This CDR3 region has 12 residues. CDR3 DNA sequence: TGCAGTGCTAAAGGTAGGGACACTGAAGCTTTCTTT. Its protein is CSAKGRDTEAFF.

This clonotype was seen many times. This chain connects TRBV6-1 to TRBJ1-3, with 10 bases identical to TRBD1. The V and J ends lost 7 bases and 4 bases, in that order; junction bases with no gene match: 7. The CDR3 loop spans 15 amino acids. Per the germline V gene, CDR1 is MNHNS and CDR2 is SASEGT. In DNA, the CDR3 is TGTGCCAGCATCTTGGGACAGGGGTCGGGAAACACCATATATTTT. Amino acids: CASILGQGSGNTIYF.

In this sample, this clonotype turned up many times. The chain uses TRBV11-2 and TRBJ1-1; no reliable D call. V lost 4 bases, J lost 5 bases, and 11 bases lay in between. This CDR3 has 13 residues. Looked up from germline, CDR1 is SGHAT and CDR2 is FQNNGV. The CDR3 DNA follows: TGTGCCAGCAGCTCTGACGTATGGACTGAAGCTTTCTTT. Translated, it gives CASSSDVWTEAFF.

This clonotype appeared many times. This chain joins TRBV27 and TRBJ2-5; D is ambiguous. The CDR3 loop spans 12 amino acids. V was cut by 8 bases and J by 5 bases, with 12 bases left in between. The germline CDR1 and CDR2 sequences are MNHEY and SMNVEV (reference sequence). CDR3 DNA sequence: TGTGCCAGCGTAGCTCGACGGGAGACCCAGTACTTC. It yields the protein CASVARRETQYF.

On this clonotype: One base away lies a much larger clone, so this may be a sequencing read error. The chain carries TRBV5-1 and TRBJ1-1; D not certain. The germline gives CDR1 SGHRS, CDR2 YFSETQ. Trimming stripped 3 bases from V and 3 bases from J, with 12 bases between. CDR3 length equals 14 residues. CDR3 DNA: TGCGCCAGCAGCTCCCAATCCTGGGACACTGAAGCTTTCTTT. Its protein product is CASSSQSWDTEAFF.

This clonotype was counted a few times. The J gene is TRBJ1-1, the V gene TRBV5-1, with D unresolved. This CDR3 spans 14 amino acids. Germline V gene sequence: CDR1 SGHRS, CDR2 YFSETQ. Trimming pared 7 bases from V and 1 base from J, leaving 14 bases between. CDR3 protein: CASAVRLRNTEAFF. The CDR3 DNA follows: TGCGCCAGCGCGGTCCGGTTGAGGAACACTGAAGCTTTCTTT.